The clone carrying this TCR beta chain has a count of ten or more. Its antigen is still unknown. Each CDR3 protein gets one entry after TCRdb re-called the RT-PCR reads with MiXCR. The sample lists more than 150,000 distinct CDR3 sequences, around a tenth seen once, with 11% in the top ten. This CDR3 region has 15 residues. With 6 bases clipped from V and 0 bases from J, the junction kept 7 bases outside the gene matches. The germline V gene encodes CDR1 DFQATT and CDR2 SNEGSKA (reference sequence). This sample is part of a study of response to subunit inactivated influenza vaccine. The study's findings and limits: It was suggested by the authors that few new T cells are recruited by each seasonal influenza vaccination.

V and J are TRBV20-1 and TRBJ2-1; 8 bases map to TRBD2. The specimen comprised non-naive T cells sorted from PBMCs, sampled on the day of vaccination. This clonotype originated in a man aged 45-65 years who received an inactivated influenza vaccine. Here the CDR3 reads CSATILADSYNEQFF. As DNA, the CDR3 is TGCAGTGCCACGATACTAGCGGACTCCTACAATGAGCAGTTCTTC.